This note documents a single T cell receptor (beta chain) sequence. Using immunoSEQ multiplex PCR, the repertoire was profiled, and TCRdb retains in-frame clones only, with some absent. The data show fewer than 35,000 clones, about 92% seen once. From germline, CDR1 is SNHLY and CDR2 FYNNEI. V was pared by 5 bases and J by 4 bases, with 2 bases of the junction left unmatched. The CDR3 length is 13 residues. This sample is part of a study of T cell changes during pregnancy in multiple sclerosis. The gene calls are TRBV2 and TRBJ2-7; 10 bases match TRBD2. Source: CD4+ T cells from peripheral blood mononuclear cells, taken in the second trimester of pregnancy. The receptor's source is a female donor with multiple sclerosis, enrolled in a pregnancy study. The DNA for the CDR3 is TGTGCCAGCAGTACTAGCGGGGCTTACGAGCAGTACTTC. This codes for CASSTSGAYEQYF.